This T cell receptor beta chain was sequenced during a study of CD8+ T cells in alopecia areata (dated by TCRdb to the late 2010s). In terms of the full investigation: The treated patients took part in an open-label pilot trial in which moderate-to-severe alopecia areata was treated with oral tofacitinib at 5 to 10 mg twice daily. Patients stayed on tofacitinib for 6 to 18 months and then had 6 months of follow-up off drug so that delayed response and recurrence could be assessed. The SALT score, which quantifies the percentage of affected scalp surface area, was used to measure disease severity in treated patients. In both human patients and the C3H/HeJ mouse model, the study applied high-throughput TCRbeta sequencing to look at T cell clonal expansion in alopecia areata. Scalp tissue and sorted CD4+ and CD8+ peripheral blood T cells from patchy and totalis/universalis alopecia areata patients and from healthy controls were covered by human TCRbeta sequencing. Biopsies were taken from tofacitinib-treated patients at baseline and again at 4 and 24 weeks into treatment, and several of those patients also had a later scalp biopsy. Scalp clonality was compared across normal scalp (n=4), patchy alopecia areata scalp (n=8), and alopecia totalis/universalis scalp (n=8). The RNA source kit depended on sample type: the PAXgene miRNA kit for fixed scalp, the miRNeasy kit for PBMCs, and the RNeasy kit for mouse skin. TCRbeta CDR3 regions were amplified by immunoSEQ multiplex PCR using 35 Vbeta forward and 13 Jbeta reverse primers. Study-wide conclusions, independent of this receptor: Because the treated cohort was small and included a single nonresponder, larger studies are needed to assess links between baseline CD8+ expansion and response. TCR sequences shared between patients were less clear than in mice, possibly partly because of HLA diversity in the patient population. With tofacitinib, both scalp clonality and the number of expanded CD8+ clones among the top 100 scalp clones went down significantly. Unlike mouse skin, where gammadelta T cells dominate, normal human skin contains resident alphabeta T cells that get sequenced too, which complicates analysis of the scalp TCR repertoire. Many expanded lesional clones persisted in scalp and blood during tofacitinib treatment, which may partly explain relapse after stopping treatment. Compared with normal scalp, lesional scalp had higher clonality and more expanded CD8+ clones, particularly in alopecia totalis/universalis, a pattern that suggests antigenic drive.

What this sample's time point label stands for: roughly 24 weeks on oral tofacitinib. Sample treatment or condition, as interpreted from the label and publication: oral pan-JAK inhibitor, 5-10 mg twice daily. Peripheral blood and lesional scalp punch biopsies were obtained from patients with alopecia areata. After PBMCs were isolated by density centrifugation and stained for CD3, CD4 and CD8, a FACSAria was used to sort CD4+ and CD8+ T cells. The CDR3 has 15 amino acids, counting the end cysteine and phenylalanine. Of the read, only the CDR3 DNA is kept; its 45 bases are in frame from base 1. At the junction V is shortened by 4 bases and J by 7 bases; bases outside the gene matches: 12. From the germline V gene (reference sequence), CDR1 is MNHEY and CDR2 is SMNVEV. This clone was counted a few times. Its antigen is still unknown. Per-base qualities were not stored, and no clone one base away is much larger.

The method behind the library was the immunoSEQ multiplex PCR assay. RNA was extracted from all samples and reverse transcribed into cDNA, which served as template for TCR sequencing. First-strand cDNA was synthesized using SuperScript III with a 2:1 mix of oligo-dT and random hexamers. A synthetic immune receptor repertoire was used to assess amplification bias, and residual bias was removed computationally. Concerning the study's data processing: Raw reads were preprocessed for error removal, and CDR3 was defined according to IMGT conventions as running from the conserved cysteine to phenylalanine. Clonality was computed by normalizing Shannon entropy by log2 of the number of productive unique TCRs and subtracting the result from 1. CD4 or CD8 identity of scalp clones was inferred by cross-referencing scalp TCRbeta sequences with sorted blood CD4 and CD8 repertoires. Imported from immuneACCESS, the table was reduced by TCRdb to in-frame sequences with V and J called. These copies leave out some clones; in studies compared against another copy, an unresolved V gene accounts for under half, and the cause of the remainder is not known. D and trimming were read from the DNA, whereas the V and J calls and clone size are those reported in that table. Counted in this sample were about 290,000 clones; 58% of them appeared once. Of the sample, 1.8% is held by the ten largest clones.

In this chain, TRBV27 is recombined with TRBJ1-2, with 7 bases aligning to TRBD1. The receptor comes from a human donor with alopecia areata. The sample was CD4+ T cells sorted from blood, taken at week 24, from a patient treated with tofacitinib. The DNA sequence is given as TGTGCCAGCAGTTCCACTTGGACAGGACGGGGTGGCTACACCTTC. This sequence encodes CASSSTWTGRGGYTF.